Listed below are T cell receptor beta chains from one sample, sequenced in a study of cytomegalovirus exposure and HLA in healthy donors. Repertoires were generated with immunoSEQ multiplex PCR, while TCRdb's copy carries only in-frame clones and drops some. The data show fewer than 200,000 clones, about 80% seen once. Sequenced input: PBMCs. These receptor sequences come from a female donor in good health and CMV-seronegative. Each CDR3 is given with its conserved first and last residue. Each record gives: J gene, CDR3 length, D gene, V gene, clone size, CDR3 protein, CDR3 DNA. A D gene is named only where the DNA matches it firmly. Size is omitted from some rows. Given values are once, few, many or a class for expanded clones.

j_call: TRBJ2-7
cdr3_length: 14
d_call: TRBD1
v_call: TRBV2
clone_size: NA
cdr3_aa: CASSSGTGGYEQYF
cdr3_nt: TGTGCCAGCAGTTCCGGGACAGGGGGCTACGAGCAGTACTTC

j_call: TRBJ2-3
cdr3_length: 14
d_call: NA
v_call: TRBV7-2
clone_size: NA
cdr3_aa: CASSLSPLRDTQYF
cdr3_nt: TGTGCCAGCAGCTTATCCCCTTTGCGAGATACGCAGTATTTT

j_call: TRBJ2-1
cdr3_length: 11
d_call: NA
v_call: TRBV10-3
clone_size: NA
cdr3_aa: CAISAGNEQFF
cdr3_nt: TGTGCCATCAGTGCGGGTAATGAGCAGTTCTTC

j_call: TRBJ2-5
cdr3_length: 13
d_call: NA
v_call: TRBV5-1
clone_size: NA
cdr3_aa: CASSLGWAETQYF
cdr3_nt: TGCGCCAGCAGCTTGGGGTGGGCAGAGACCCAGTACTTC

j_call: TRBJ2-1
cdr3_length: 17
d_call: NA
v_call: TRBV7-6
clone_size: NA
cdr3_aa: CASSLYERPLAGNEQFF
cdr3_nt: TGTGCCAGCAGCTTATATGAGCGCCCACTTGCCGGCAATGAGCAGTTCTTC

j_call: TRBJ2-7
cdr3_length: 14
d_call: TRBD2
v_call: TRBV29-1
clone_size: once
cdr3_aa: CSAGTSGVSYEQYF
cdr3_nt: TGCAGCGCTGGGACTAGCGGAGTCTCCTACGAGCAGTACTTC

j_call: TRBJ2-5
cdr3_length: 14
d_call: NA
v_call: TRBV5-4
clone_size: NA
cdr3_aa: CASSYDSPAETQYF
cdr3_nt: TGTGCCAGCAGCTACGACAGTCCCGCCGAGACCCAGTACTTC

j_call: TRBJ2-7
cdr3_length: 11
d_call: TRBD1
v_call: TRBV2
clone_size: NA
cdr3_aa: CASGQGYEQYF
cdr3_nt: TGTGCCAGCGGACAGGGCTACGAGCAGTACTTC

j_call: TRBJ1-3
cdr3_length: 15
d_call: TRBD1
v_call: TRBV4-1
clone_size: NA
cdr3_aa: CASSQFWTGRNTIYF
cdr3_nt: TGCGCCAGCAGCCAATTCTGGACAGGGCGAAACACCATATATTTT

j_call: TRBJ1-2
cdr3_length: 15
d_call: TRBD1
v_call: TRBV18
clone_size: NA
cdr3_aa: CASSSTGGWGYGYTF
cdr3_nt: TGTGCCAGCTCATCCACAGGGGGCTGGGGCTATGGCTACACCTTC

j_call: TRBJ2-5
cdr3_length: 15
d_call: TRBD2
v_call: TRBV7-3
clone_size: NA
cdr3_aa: CASSPTSGGGETQYF
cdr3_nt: TGTGCCAGCAGCCCGACTAGCGGGGGTGGGGAGACCCAGTACTTC

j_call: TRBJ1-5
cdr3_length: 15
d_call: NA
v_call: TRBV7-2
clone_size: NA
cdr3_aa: CASSLYLGSNQPQHF
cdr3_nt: TGTGCCAGCAGCCTTTATCTCGGGAGCAATCAGCCCCAGCATTTT

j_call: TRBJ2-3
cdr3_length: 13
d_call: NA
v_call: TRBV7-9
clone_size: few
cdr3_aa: CASSPGETDTQYF
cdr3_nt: TGTGCCAGCAGTCCAGGGGAAACAGATACGCAGTATTTT

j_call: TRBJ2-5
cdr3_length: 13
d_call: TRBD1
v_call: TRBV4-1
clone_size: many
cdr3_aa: CASSQDRRGSQYF
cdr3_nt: TGCGCCAGCAGCCAAGATCGCAGGGGGTCCCAGTACTTC

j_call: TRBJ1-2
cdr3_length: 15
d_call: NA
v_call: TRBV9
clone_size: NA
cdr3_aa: CASSVAPSPNYGYTF
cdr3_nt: TGTGCCAGCAGCGTAGCACCGAGCCCTAACTATGGCTACACCTTC

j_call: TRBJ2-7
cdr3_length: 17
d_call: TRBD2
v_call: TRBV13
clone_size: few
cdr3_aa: CASSGGGLLGSVHEQYF
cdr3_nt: TGTGCCAGCAGCGGGGGGGGTCTACTAGGTTCGGTACACGAGCAGTACTTC

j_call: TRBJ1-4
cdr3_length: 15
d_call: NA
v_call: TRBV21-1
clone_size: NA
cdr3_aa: CASSKEARVNEKLFF
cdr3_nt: TGTGCCAGCAGCAAAGAGGCCAGGGTAAATGAAAAACTGTTTTTT

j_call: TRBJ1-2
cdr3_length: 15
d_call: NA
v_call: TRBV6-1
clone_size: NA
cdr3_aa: CASSEGMGAFYGYTF
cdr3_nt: TGTGCCAGCAGTGAAGGTATGGGGGCCTTCTATGGCTACACCTTC

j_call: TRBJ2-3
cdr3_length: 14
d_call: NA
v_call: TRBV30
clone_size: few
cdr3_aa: CAWNRGGNEDTQYF
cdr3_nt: TGTGCCTGGAACAGGGGAGGAAACGAGGATACGCAGTATTTT

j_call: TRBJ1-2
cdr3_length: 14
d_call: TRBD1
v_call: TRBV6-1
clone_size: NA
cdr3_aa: CASSAATGGWGYTF
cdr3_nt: TGTGCCAGCAGTGCGGCGACAGGGGGCTGGGGCTACACCTTC

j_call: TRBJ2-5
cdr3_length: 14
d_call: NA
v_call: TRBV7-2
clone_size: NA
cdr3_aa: CASSLNRVYETQYF
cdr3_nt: TGTGCCAGCAGCTTAAACAGGGTCTACGAGACCCAGTACTTC

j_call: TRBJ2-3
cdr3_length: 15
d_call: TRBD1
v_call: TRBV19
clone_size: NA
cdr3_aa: CASSPAGTGRGTQYF
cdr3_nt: TGTGCCAGTAGTCCTGCCGGGACAGGTCGAGGAACGCAGTATTTT

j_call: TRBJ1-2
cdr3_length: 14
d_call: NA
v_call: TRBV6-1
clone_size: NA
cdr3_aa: CASSERLATRGYTF
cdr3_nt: TGTGCCAGCAGTGAAAGGCTGGCGACAAGGGGCTACACCTTC

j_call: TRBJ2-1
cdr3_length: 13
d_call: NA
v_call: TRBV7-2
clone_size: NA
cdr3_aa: CASSLGREYEQFF
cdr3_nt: TGTGCCAGCAGCTTAGGACGGGAGTATGAGCAGTTCTTC

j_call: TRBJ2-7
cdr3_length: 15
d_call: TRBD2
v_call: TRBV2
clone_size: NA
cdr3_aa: CASSEFGLALSEQYF
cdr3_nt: TGTGCCAGCAGTGAATTTGGACTAGCTCTCTCCGAGCAGTACTTC

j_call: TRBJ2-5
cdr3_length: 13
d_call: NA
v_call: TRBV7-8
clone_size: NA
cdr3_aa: CASSPDSKETQYF
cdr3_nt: TGTGCCAGCAGCCCGGACAGTAAAGAGACCCAGTACTTC

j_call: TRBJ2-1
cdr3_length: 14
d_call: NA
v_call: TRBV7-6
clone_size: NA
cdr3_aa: CASSLAAAPLEQFF
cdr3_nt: TGTGCCAGCAGCTTAGCGGCTGCTCCTCTCGAGCAGTTCTTC

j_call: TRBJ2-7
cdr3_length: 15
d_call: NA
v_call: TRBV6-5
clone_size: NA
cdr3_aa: CASSYASYRAYEQYF
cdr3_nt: TGTGCCAGCAGTTACGCGTCGTACAGGGCCTACGAGCAGTACTTC

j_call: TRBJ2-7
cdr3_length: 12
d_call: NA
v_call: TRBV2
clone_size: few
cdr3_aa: CASSQQGHEQYF
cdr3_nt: TGTGCCAGCAGCCAACAGGGCCACGAGCAGTACTTC

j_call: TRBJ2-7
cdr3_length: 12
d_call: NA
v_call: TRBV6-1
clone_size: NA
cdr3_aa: CASSEHSYEQYF
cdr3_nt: TGTGCCAGCAGTGAACACTCCTACGAGCAGTACTTC

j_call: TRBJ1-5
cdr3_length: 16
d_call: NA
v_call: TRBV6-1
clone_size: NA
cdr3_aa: CASSDSGYWVMQPQHF
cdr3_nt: TGTGCCAGCAGTGATTCAGGGTATTGGGTGATGCAGCCCCAGCATTTT

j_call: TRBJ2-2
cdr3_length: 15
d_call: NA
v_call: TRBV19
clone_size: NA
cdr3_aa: CASSAWRADTGELFF
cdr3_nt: TGTGCCAGTAGTGCCTGGAGGGCGGATACCGGGGAGCTGTTTTTT

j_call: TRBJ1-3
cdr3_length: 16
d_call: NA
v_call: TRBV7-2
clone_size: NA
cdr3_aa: CASSLVIGSSGNTIYF
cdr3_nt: TGTGCCAGCAGCTTAGTTATCGGGAGCTCTGGAAACACCATATATTTT

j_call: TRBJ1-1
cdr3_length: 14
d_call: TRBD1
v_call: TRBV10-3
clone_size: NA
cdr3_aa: CAIRRQGVDTEAFF
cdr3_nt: TGTGCCATCAGGAGACAGGGGGTCGACACTGAAGCTTTCTTT

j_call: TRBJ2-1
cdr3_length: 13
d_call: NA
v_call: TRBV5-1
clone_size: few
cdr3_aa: CASSLALEREQFF
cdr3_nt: TGCGCCAGCAGCTTGGCGTTGGAGCGTGAGCAGTTCTTC

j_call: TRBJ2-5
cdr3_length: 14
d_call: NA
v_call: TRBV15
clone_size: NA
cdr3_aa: CATSRPSVQETQYF
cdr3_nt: TGTGCCACCAGCAGGCCTAGCGTCCAAGAGACCCAGTACTTC

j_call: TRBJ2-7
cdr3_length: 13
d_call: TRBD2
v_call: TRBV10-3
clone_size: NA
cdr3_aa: CATSGGVTYEQYF
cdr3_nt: TGTGCCACGAGCGGGGGTGTAACCTACGAGCAGTACTTC

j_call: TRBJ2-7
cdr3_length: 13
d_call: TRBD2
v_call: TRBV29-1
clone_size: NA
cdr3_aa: CSADSGNSYEQYF
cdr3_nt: TGCAGCGCAGATAGCGGGAACTCCTACGAGCAGTACTTC

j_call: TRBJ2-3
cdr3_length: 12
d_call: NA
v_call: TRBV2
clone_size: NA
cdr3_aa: CASSFSTDTQYF
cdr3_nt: TGTGCCAGCAGCTTTAGCACAGATACGCAGTATTTT

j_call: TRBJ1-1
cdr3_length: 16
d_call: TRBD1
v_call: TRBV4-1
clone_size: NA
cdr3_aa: CASSQGVGQGYTEAFF
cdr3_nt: TGCGCCAGCAGCCAAGGGGTCGGACAGGGCTACACTGAAGCTTTCTTT

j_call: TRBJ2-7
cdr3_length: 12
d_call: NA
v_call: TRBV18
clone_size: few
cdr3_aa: CASSPTSYEQYF
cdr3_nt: TGTGCCAGCTCCCCGACTTCCTACGAGCAGTACTTC

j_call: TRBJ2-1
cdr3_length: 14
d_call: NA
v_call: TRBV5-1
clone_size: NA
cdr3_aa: CASSFEGEGHEQFF
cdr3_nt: TGCGCCAGCAGCTTTGAGGGGGAGGGGCATGAGCAGTTCTTC

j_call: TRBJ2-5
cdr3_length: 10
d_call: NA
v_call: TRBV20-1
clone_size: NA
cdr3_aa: CSASGETQYF
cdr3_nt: TGCAGTGCTAGCGGAGAGACCCAGTACTTC

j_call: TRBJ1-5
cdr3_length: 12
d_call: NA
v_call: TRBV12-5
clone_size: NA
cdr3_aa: CASLQGNQPQHF
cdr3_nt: TGTGCTAGTCTCCAGGGCAATCAGCCCCAGCATTTT

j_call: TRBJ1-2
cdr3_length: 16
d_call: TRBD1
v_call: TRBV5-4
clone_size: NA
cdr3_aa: CASSPPQTGSSYGYTF
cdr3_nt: TGTGCCAGCAGCCCTCCCCAGACAGGGTCGAGCTATGGCTACACCTTC

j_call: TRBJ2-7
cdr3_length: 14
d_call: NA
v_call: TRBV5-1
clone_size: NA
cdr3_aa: CASSFRDTQYEQYF
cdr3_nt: TGCGCCAGCAGCTTCCGGGACACACAATACGAGCAGTACTTC

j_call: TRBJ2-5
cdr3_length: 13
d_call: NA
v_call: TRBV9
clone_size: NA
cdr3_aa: CASSVTGQETQYF
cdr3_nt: TGTGCCAGCAGCGTCACGGGTCAAGAGACCCAGTACTTC

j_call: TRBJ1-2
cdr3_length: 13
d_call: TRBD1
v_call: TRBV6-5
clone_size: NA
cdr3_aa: CASRHRGGYGYTF
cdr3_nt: TGTGCCAGCAGGCACAGGGGTGGCTATGGCTACACCTTC

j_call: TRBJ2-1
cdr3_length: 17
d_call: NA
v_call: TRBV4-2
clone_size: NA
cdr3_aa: CASSLLRPGTLNNEQFF
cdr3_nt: TGTGCCAGCAGCCTTTTGCGTCCCGGGACACTAAACAATGAGCAGTTCTTC

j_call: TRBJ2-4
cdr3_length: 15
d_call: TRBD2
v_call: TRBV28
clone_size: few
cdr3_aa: CASSLAGAPGNIQYF
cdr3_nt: TGTGCCAGCAGTTTAGCGGGAGCCCCCGGAAACATTCAGTACTTC

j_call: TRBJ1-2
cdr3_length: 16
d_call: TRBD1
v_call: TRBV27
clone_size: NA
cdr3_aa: CASSPSKGALTYGHTF
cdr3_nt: TGTGCCAGCAGCCCCAGCAAGGGGGCTTTAACCTATGGCCACACCTTC

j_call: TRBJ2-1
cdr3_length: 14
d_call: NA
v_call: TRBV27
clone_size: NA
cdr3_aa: CASSWGDSYNEQFF
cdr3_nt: TGTGCCAGTTCCTGGGGGGATTCCTACAATGAGCAGTTCTTC

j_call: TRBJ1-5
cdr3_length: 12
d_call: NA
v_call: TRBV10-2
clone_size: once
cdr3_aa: CASTGENQPQHF
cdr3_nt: TGCGCCAGCACGGGGGAGAATCAGCCCCAGCATTTT

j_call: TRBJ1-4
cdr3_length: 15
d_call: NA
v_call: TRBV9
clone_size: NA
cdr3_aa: CASSVGRVGSEKLFF
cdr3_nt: TGTGCCAGCAGCGTAGGAAGGGTGGGGAGTGAAAAACTGTTTTTT

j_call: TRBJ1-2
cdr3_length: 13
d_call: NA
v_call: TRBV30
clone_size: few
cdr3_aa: CAWTVGRDYGYTF
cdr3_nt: TGTGCCTGGACGGTGGGGCGCGACTATGGCTACACCTTC